The present entry profiles one T cell receptor (beta chain) with its context. Unmatched junction bases numbered 1, after V lost 6 bases and J lost 4 bases. There are 13 residues in the CDR3. The germline V gene has CDR1 ENHRY and CDR2 SYGVKD. Measured with immunoSEQ multiplex PCR; TCRdb has only the in-frame clones, and not every one. In the table there are 85,000 to 95,000 clones, 75% to 90% of which are singletons. The data are from a study of blood T cell repertoires in COVID-19. Study-wide background: T cells, B-cell-depleted T cells, or PBMCs provided the cDNA or gDNA that served as material.

The Seattle patients, enrolled during active infection, were followed longitudinally. The source of this sequence is a man aged 60 to 75 with COVID-19, enrolled during active disease. The sequenced material came from peripheral blood. This chain uses TRBV10-3 with TRBJ2-2, with 8 positions matching TRBD1. CDR3 in amino acids: CAIRGQGTGELFF. The DNA of the CDR3 is TGTGCCATCAGAGGACAGGGCACCGGGGAGCTGTTTTTT.